The rows below give T cell receptor beta chains drawn from one sample of a study of T-cell reconstitution after alpha-beta-depleted transplantation in children. TCRdb re-called the PCR reads through MiXCR, storing one row per CDR3 protein. Of hundreds of thousands of distinct CDR3 sequences listed, over 9.5% are singletons. The sequencing used PBMCs, collected before TCRalphabeta/CD19-depleted stem cell transplant. The receptors were gathered from a boy under two years old with acute myeloid leukemia, due to receive a stem cell transplant. Both conserved end residues are trimmed from each CDR3. Clone size is stated in some rows and not others, as once, few, many or a class when expanded.

V	J	size	CDR3
TRBV20-1	TRBJ2-1	many	SARPPGLASNEQF
TRBV18	TRBJ2-7	many	ASSPVARSSDEQY
TRBV6-5	TRBJ2-5	many	ASSYSRTGETQY
TRBV7-7	TRBJ2-1	.	ASSPGTGYKEQF
TRBV12-3/TRBV12-4	TRBJ2-2	.	ASSRGTSGGVGEPF
TRBV19	TRBJ2-2	few	ASRRTGGEYTGELF
TRBV5-4	TRBJ1-1	many	ASSLFVRGTEAF
TRBV24-1	TRBJ2-7	many	ATSDSVRGGNEQY
TRBV25-1	TRBJ2-3	many	ASSAGGNTDTQY
TRBV5-6	TRBJ1-6	many	ASSSGQGAYNSPLH
TRBV7-2	TRBJ1-1	many	ASSLGMTEAF
TRBV6-5	TRBJ2-7	few	ASRTGVEQY
TRBV9	TRBJ1-1	many	ASSARTGDTEAF
TRBV14	TRBJ2-2	few	ASSQLAGVTGELF
TRBV5-6	TRBJ2-5	many	ASKMGGTQY
TRBV6-1	TRBJ1-5	many	ASRQGASNQPQH
TRBV4-3	TRBJ1-1	many	ASSPRQQNTEAF
TRBV6-2/TRBV6-3	TRBJ1-1	many	ASSAGQGAKAF
TRBV29-1	TRBJ2-3	many	SPMLAGVDTQY
TRBV5-6	TRBJ2-5	many	ASSLFPGGETQY
TRBV10-3	TRBJ1-5	few	AIRGGDNQPQH
TRBV28	TRBJ2-3	many	ASSLGSGDTDTQY
TRBV5-1	TRBJ2-5	many	ASSPGQAPGTQY
TRBV20-1	TRBJ1-5	few	SARDWSGNNQPQH
TRBV7-3	TRBJ2-1	few	ASSPQDPGLAPNEQF
TRBV7-2	TRBJ2-6	many	ASSWDGAFGANVLT
TRBV28	TRBJ1-6	many	ASSPTVYNSPLH
TRBV2	TRBJ1-5	few	ASSGRLNQPQH
TRBV5-1	TRBJ1-1	many	ASSLIQSRDEAF
TRBV7-6	TRBJ2-5	many	ASSLVPAGGQETQY
TRBV5-1	TRBJ2-4	many	ASSLDRQDGIQY
TRBV11-2	TRBJ2-3	.	ASSHRTSLDPDTQY
TRBV7-2	TRBJ2-3	few	ASSPPGLATDTQY
TRBV3-1	TRBJ2-6	.	ASSQKLRGNSGANVLT
TRBV5-4	TRBJ2-5	many	ASKTGWGREETQY
TRBV7-3	TRBJ1-1	.	ASSLTRRMNTEAF
TRBV28	TRBJ1-1	few	ASSRTARPNTEAF
TRBV6-1	TRBJ2-3	many	AAQARTGTDTQY
TRBV7-2	TRBJ2-3	many	ASSLVWRADTQY
TRBV5-1	TRBJ2-1	many	ASGQGYEQF
TRBV3-1	TRBJ2-1	many	ASSQAVTSGAYNEQF
TRBV18	TRBJ2-5	.	ASSPGTGQETQY
TRBV28	TRBJ2-3	many	ASSLRASGGLADTQY
TRBV7-2	TRBJ1-1	many	ASSLESARVNTEAF
TRBV20-1	TRBJ1-3	few	GCQGTGNTIY